The clone carrying this TCR beta chain was detected only once. Measured with immunoSEQ multiplex PCR; TCRdb has only the in-frame clones, and not every one. The sample yields tens of thousands of clones, roughly nine tenths seen once. The data derive from a study of T cell changes during pregnancy in multiple sclerosis. Germline V gives CDR1 MDHEN, CDR2 SYDVKM. With 5 bases removed from V and 4 bases from J, the gap between germline ends came to 17 bases. This CDR3 comprises 15 residues. This clonotype was obtained from a female donor in good health, enrolled as a control in a pregnancy study. The chain links TRBV28 to TRBJ1-1, with no clear D. The sample was peripheral blood, taken in the third trimester of pregnancy. The CDR3 reads CASSPRFRRGTEAFF. The CDR3 coding sequence is TGTGCCAGCAGTCCCCGTTTCCGTAGAGGCACTGAAGCTTTCTTT.